Described below is a single T cell receptor beta chain sequence and its context. As yet, its antigen is unknown. Alongside a J-beta primer mix, a sample-barcoded 5' primer served in a second PCR lasting roughly 6 to 11 cycles. Unique molecular identifiers of 12 random nucleotides labeled each cDNA. TCRdb redid the calling of the 5' RACE reads with MiXCR, one entry per CDR3 protein. The table lists some 1.7 million distinct CDR3 sequences, roughly 30% of them singletons. This sample is drawn from a study of blood T cells in healthy people across ages. Study-wide results and limits: Greater diversity and more naive CD4+ cells were seen in long-lived donors than in aged donors. No one knew whether donors had CMV, which possibly confounded expanded clonotype changes.

With 3 bases removed from V and 9 bases from J, the gap between germline ends came to 24 bases. Looked up from germline, CDR1 is DFQATT and CDR2 is SNEGSKA (reference sequence). This CDR3 contains 16 residues. Extraction of total RNA produced a minimum of 5 micrograms from each sample. The source material was blood. The V and J genes are TRBV20-1 and TRBJ2-1, with D possibly being TRBD1 (5 bases). This receptor was taken from a young woman in good health. CDR3 DNA: TGCAGTGCTAGCAGGGTCCGCCTAGAGCCCTCCACTGAGCAGTTCTTC. Translating gives CSASRVRLEPSTEQFF.